The 26 T cell receptor beta chains below all came from one sample that was sequenced in a study of shared clonotypes between healthy human individuals. The repertoire was sequenced with immunoSEQ multiplex PCR; TCRdb's copy has only in-frame clones and lacks some. The table has 2 million to 2.5 million clones, under 97% seen once. Sequencing input: naive CD4+ T cells sorted from blood. Subset given: CD45RA+ positively selected. These receptor sequences come from a man between 18 and 35 years old in good health.

The chain combines TRBV11-2 with TRBJ1-3; TRBD1 aligns across 7 bases. V lost 4 bases to trimming and J lost 2 bases; unmatched junction nucleotides: 14. Germline V gene data show CDR1 as SGHAT and CDR2 as FQNNGV. This CDR3 region has 18 residues. This CDR3 is CASSSPQGQKTTGNTIYF. DNA of the CDR3: TGTGCCAGCAGCTCCCCACAGGGACAGAAAACAACTGGAAACACCATATATTTT.

This clone was observed a single time. The J gene is TRBJ2-2, the V gene TRBV28; D possibly matches TRBD1 or TRBD2 (5 bases each). The germline V and J ends were trimmed by 10 bases and 5 bases, with 20 bases remaining between them. Germline assignment: CDR1 MDHEN and CDR2 SYDVKM. This CDR3 contains 15 residues. CDR3 sequence: CATSGRTRSTGELFF. The CDR3 DNA reads as TGTGCCACTTCGGGGCGGACGAGGTCGACCGGGGAGCTGTTTTTT.

This chain links TRBV27 with TRBJ2-2; TRBD2 might be the D (7 bases). CDR3 length equals 16 residues. V lost 6 bases to trimming and J lost 5 bases, with 19 bases between them. CDR1 MNHEY and CDR2 SMNVEV come from the germline V gene (reference sequence). CDR3 bases: TGTGCCAGCAGCTGGGGCGCCAGGGGAGGGACCGGGGAGCTGTTTTTT. Its translation is CASSWGARGGTGELFF.

This clone was seen a single time. V usage is TRBV6-1 and J usage is TRBJ2-5; D possibly matches TRBD1 or TRBD2 (6 bases each). Trimming stripped 0 bases from V and 9 bases from J, with 20 bases between. Germline V lookup: CDR1 MNHNS, CDR2 SASEGT. The CDR3 consists of 16 residues. In DNA form, the CDR3 reads TGTGCCAGCAGTGAAGCGCTTCTGGGGGGCTTCAACTCCCAGTACTTC. It specifies CASSEALLGGFNSQYF.

The chain links TRBV5-1 to TRBJ1-4; D is ambiguous. The CDR3 spans 13 residues. Germline CDR1 SGHRS, CDR2 YFSETQ. V was pared by 5 bases and J by 4 bases, with 9 bases between. This CDR3 reads CASREPGNEKLFF. The DNA for the CDR3 is TGCGCCAGCAGAGAACCGGGTAATGAAAAACTGTTTTTT.

On this clone: Additional DNA sequences in this sample encode the identical CDR3. The genes are TRBV30 and TRBJ1-4; tentative D call: TRBD1 (5 bases). V lost 0 bases to trimming and J lost 4 bases, with 9 bases between them. The germline V gene has CDR1 GTSNPN and CDR2 SVGIG (reference sequence). CDR3 length: 14 amino acids. The CDR3 DNA sequence: TGTGCCTGGAGTGTAAAACAGGTTAATGAAAAACTGTTTTTT. This codes for CAWSVKQVNEKLFF.

This clone was picked up one time. The J gene is TRBJ2-6, the V gene TRBV10-3, with D unclear. The CDR3 covers 17 residues. Germline V gives CDR1 ENHRY, CDR2 SYGVKD. The ends were cut back, 0 bases at V and 2 bases at J, with 11 bases in the middle. This chain's CDR3 is CAISESVPQTGANVLTF. CDR3 coding DNA: TGTGCCATCAGTGAGTCGGTGCCGCAAACTGGGGCCAACGTCCTGACTTTC.

The J gene is TRBJ2-3, the V gene TRBV19; 11 bases match TRBD2. CDR3 size: 17 residues. Losses at the gene ends were 6 bases for V and 7 bases for J; bases not matched to a gene: 15. Germline-derived CDR1 and CDR2 are LNHDA and SQIVND (reference sequence). CDR3 loop: CASRQGTTSGTPYTQYF. CDR3 bases: TGTGCCAGTAGGCAGGGGACGACTAGCGGGACCCCATATACGCAGTATTTT.

The chain is built from TRBV7-9 and TRBJ2-1; 7 nucleotides match TRBD1. The junction had 20 bases not matched to a gene; V was cut back by 7 bases and J by 2 bases. Per germline, CDR1 SEHNR and CDR2 FQNEAQ (reference sequence). There are 19 residues in the CDR3. The CDR3 DNA reads as TGTGCCAGCACCAGGTTGGGCGGCTCCGCCCAGGGGGCCTACAATGAGCAGTTCTTC. It translates to CASTRLGGSAQGAYNEQFF.

The V and J genes are TRBV28 and TRBJ2-1; 16 bases line up with TRBD2. The CDR3 is 20 amino acids. The germline V gene encodes CDR1 MDHEN and CDR2 SYDVKM. J gave up 8 bases and V 2 bases, and 15 bases lay outside the gene matches. The CDR3 DNA is TGTGCCAGCAGTTTACCCGGAGTGGGACTAGCGGGGGGGCCGGTTGATGAGCAGTTCTTC. Its translation: CASSLPGVGLAGGPVDEQFF.

For the CDR3, the DNA is TGTGCCAGCAGTGATTCGCCGGGACGGACATATGGCTACACCTTC. Translated: CASSDSPGRTYGYTF. The J gene is TRBJ1-2, the V gene TRBV6-1; D is perhaps TRBD1 (5 bases). Trimming took off 3 bases at V and 5 bases at J, with 16 bases between the two ends. The length of the CDR3 is 15 residues. CDR1 is MNHNS and CDR2 is SASEGT in the germline V gene.

This clone was seen once. J is TRBJ1-6 and V is TRBV25-1; D uncertain. The CDR3 is made up of 14 amino acids. Trimming left V 3 bases short and J 0 bases short, with 3 bases between. Germline loops: CDR1 MGHDK, CDR2 SYGVNS. This CDR3 is CASSDSSYNSPLHF. In nucleotides, the CDR3 is TGTGCCAGCAGTGACAGCTCCTATAATTCACCCCTCCACTTT.

In this sample, this clone turned up once. The chain couples TRBV5-4 to TRBJ2-4; D uncertain. Deletions cut 0 bases from V and 14 bases from J, with 18 bases between. The CDR3 is 14 residues long. CDR1 is SGHNT, CDR2 YYREEE, per germline (reference sequence). CDR3 nucleotides: TGTGCCAGCAGCTTGGAAGTCTCATATGCGACGGAGTACTTC. Its protein product is CASSLEVSYATEYF.

V is TRBV6-5 and J is TRBJ1-2, with TRBD1 matching 7 bases. CDR1 and CDR2 from the germline V gene are MNHEY and SVGAGI. J gave up 4 bases and V 6 bases, and 8 bases lay outside the gene matches. This CDR3 has 14 residues. CDR3 bases: TGTGCCAGCAGGAAAGTGACAGGGTTCTATGGCTACACCTTC. This encodes CASRKVTGFYGYTF.

The CDR3 loop reads CASSLGFGGGSGANVLTF. The CDR3 nucleotides are TGTGCCAGCAGCTTAGGGTTTGGTGGGGGTTCTGGGGCCAACGTCCTGACTTTC. This chain links TRBV7-9 with TRBJ2-6, with D perhaps matching TRBD1 or TRBD2 (5 bases each). From germline, CDR1 is SEHNR and CDR2 FQNEAQ (reference sequence). V lost 1 base to trimming and J lost 1 base, with 14 bases between them. The CDR3 length is 18 residues.

J is TRBJ1-5 and V is TRBV6-1, with no clear D. Trimming left V 2 bases short and J 7 bases short, with 9 bases between. The CDR3 runs to 13 residues. The germline V gene encodes CDR1 MNHNS and CDR2 SASEGT. The CDR3 region has the DNA TGTGCCAGCAGTGAACGGACGGGGCAGCCCCAGCATTTT. Its translation: CASSERTGQPQHF.

The rearrangement uses TRBV7-9 and TRBJ2-7, with D perhaps matching TRBD1 or TRBD2 (6 bases each). The germline V and J ends were trimmed by 6 bases and 4 bases, with 19 bases remaining between them. The CDR3 sequence is 15 residues long. Germline CDR1 and CDR2: SEHNR and FQNEAQ (reference sequence). The CDR3 here is CASRRGGQGLYEQYF. Here the CDR3 DNA reads TGTGCCAGCAGGCGGGGTGGGCAGGGGTTGTACGAGCAGTACTTC.

On this clone: This sample includes further DNA sequences coding for the same CDR3. The chain couples TRBV7-2 to TRBJ1-2; the match to TRBD1 covers 8 bases. J gave up 2 bases and V 1 base, and 3 bases lay outside the gene matches. The CDR3 is 15 amino acids. Germline CDR1 SGHTA, CDR2 FQGNSA. CDR3: CASSLGQGTNYGYTF. The CDR3 DNA is TGTGCCAGCAGCTTAGGACAGGGGACGAACTATGGCTACACCTTC.

The chain combines TRBV7-2 with TRBJ2-1; a weak D match, TRBD1 (6 bases). The CDR3 covers 14 residues. Germline CDR1 is SGHTA and CDR2 is FQGNSA. Trimming shortened V by 5 bases and J by 9 bases, and 17 bases separated the two germline ends. CDR3 in DNA: TGTGCCAGCAGCATCGTGGGGCTGGGGGCTGAGCAGTTCTTC. Amino acid sequence: CASSIVGLGAEQFF.

The CDR3 region is CASSERYTEAFF. For the CDR3, the DNA is TGTGCCAGCAGCGAAAGATACACTGAAGCTTTCTTT. The V and J genes are TRBV7-8 and TRBJ1-1; D remains ambiguous. Germline CDR1 and CDR2: SGHVS and FQNEAQ. With 5 bases removed from V and 3 bases from J, the gap between germline ends came to 7 bases. This CDR3 contains 12 residues.

V and J are TRBV5-6 and TRBJ1-6; D might be TRBD1 (5 bases). Germline CDR1 is SGHDT and CDR2 is YYEEEE. The V end lost 3 bases, the J end lost 9 bases, and 19 bases lay between the germline ends. CDR3 length: 16 residues. The chain's CDR3 is CASSSGRGSVGSPLHF. CDR3 coding DNA: TGTGCCAGCAGCTCGGGAAGGGGATCAGTAGGTTCACCCCTCCACTTT.

The chain combines TRBV10-3 with TRBJ2-3, with TRBD2 identical over 14 bases. The trim removed 3 bases at V and 2 bases at J, leaving 4 bases unmatched. The CDR3 sequence is 17 residues long. The germline V gene encodes CDR1 ENHRY and CDR2 SYGVKD. Written as DNA, the CDR3 is TGTGCCATCAGTGAAGGGACTAGCGGGGGATTCACAGATACGCAGTATTTT. Protein sequence: CAISEGTSGGFTDTQYF.

About this clone: Other DNA sequences in the same sample also yield this CDR3. The V and J genes are TRBV9 and TRBJ1-3; the D gene is possibly TRBD1 (5 bases). This CDR3 has 15 amino acids. CDR1 is SGDLS and CDR2 is YYNGEE in the germline V gene. The ends were cut back, 0 bases at V and 0 bases at J, with 7 bases in the middle. In nucleotides, the CDR3 is TGTGCCAGCAGCGTAGCCGACAGCTCTGGAAACACCATATATTTT. Its translation: CASSVADSSGNTIYF.

CDR3 nucleotide sequence: TGCGCCAGCAGTGAAGGAAGCTCCCCCACAGATACGCAGTATTTT. Translating gives CASSEGSSPTDTQYF. The J gene is TRBJ2-3, the V gene TRBV10-1; D unclear. The V and J ends lost 3 bases and 2 bases respectively, with 12 bases between them. The CDR3 extends over 15 amino acids. Germline values: CDR1 WNHNN, CDR2 SYGVQD (reference sequence).

This clone was seen a single time. V is TRBV4-2 and J is TRBJ2-7; 8 bases line up with TRBD2. Trimming removed 0 bases from V and 0 bases from J; junction bases left unmatched: 4. Germline V gives CDR1 LGHNA, CDR2 YNFKEQ. CDR3 length: 16 residues. The CDR3: CASSQDLSGSSYEQYF. In DNA, the CDR3 is TGTGCCAGCAGCCAAGATTTGAGCGGGAGCTCCTACGAGCAGTACTTC.

This chain uses TRBV2 with TRBJ1-3, with a tentative D call TRBD1 (5 bases). The CDR3 totals 14 residues. The V end lost 6 bases, the J end lost 0 bases, and 9 bases lay between the germline ends. CDR1 is SNHLY, CDR2 FYNNEI, per germline. CDR3: CASRQGPSGNTIYF. DNA of the CDR3: TGTGCCAGCAGGCAGGGCCCCTCTGGAAACACCATATATTTT.